Described below is a single T cell receptor beta chain sequence and its context. The data originate from a study of shared T cell receptors in the human thymus. Assay: immunoSEQ multiplex PCR; the TCRdb copy retains only in-frame clones and omits some. The table has approximately 660,000 clones, around nine tenths seen once. The CDR3 spans 16 residues. Germline CDR1 reads LGHNA; CDR2 reads YSLEER. V dropped 2 bases and J dropped 5 bases, with 17 bases sitting between them. This same sample was also part of a study on human thymus T cells. As that study records: Highly overlapping thymic repertoires in unrelated individuals were reported by related research.

The TCR sequence derives from a boy in the first two years of life with a congenital heart defect. The sequencing sample was made of thymocytes. This sequence joins TRBV4-3 and TRBJ2-3, with D possibly matching TRBD1 (6 bases). CDR3: CASSQFLGTGKDTQYF. The CDR3 DNA follows: TGCGCCAGCAGCCAATTCCTCGGTACAGGGAAAGATACGCAGTATTTT.